The entry below describes one T cell receptor (beta chain). Antigen unknown. The repertoire was sequenced with immunoSEQ multiplex PCR; TCRdb's copy has only in-frame clones and lacks some. The table has more than 55,000 clones, around 84% seen once; the top ten hold about 4.6%. This sample was taken from a study of a mutant IDH1 vaccine in newly diagnosed glioma. Study at large: Vaccine dosing followed radiotherapy by 4-6 weeks, or accompanied temozolomide cycles. In the visit schedule, V12 fell in week 35, while V13 fell in week 47.

V shed 5 bases, J shed 6 bases, and the junction held 5 bases outside the gene matches. Germline V CDR1 and CDR2: MNHEY, SVGAGI. This CDR3 region has 14 residues. Sample time point: week 35, safety follow-up. A 20-mer mutant IDH1 peptide at 300 ug was injected subcutaneously with topical imiquimod. Each tumor in the donors was a new WHO grade 3 or 4 astrocytoma, IDH1-mutant and ATRX-lost. This specimen consisted of PBMCs, obtained from a glioma patient whose treatment included an IDH1 peptide vaccine. The chain employs TRBV6-5 and TRBJ1-5, with 9 bases identical to TRBD1. The TCR originated in a young man with glioma. CDR3 residues: CASSPTGGGQPQHF. For the CDR3, the DNA is TGTGCCAGCAGTCCAACAGGGGGCGGTCAGCCCCAGCATTTT.